Listed here are 3 T cell receptor beta chains from one sample, sequenced in a study of PD-1 blockade in mismatch repair-deficient tumors. Libraries were prepared by immunoSEQ multiplex PCR; TCRdb keeps only in-frame clonotypes and omits some of them. This repertoire shows roughly 70,000 clones, about 72% found once; its top ten account for over 4.5%. The source material was peripheral blood, sampled 2 weeks after starting pembrolizumab. The receptor source for this set is an adult with mismatch repair-deficient cancer.

The chain carries TRBV7-9 and TRBJ2-2; 10 positions match TRBD2. CDR1 is SEHNR and CDR2 is FQNEAQ in the germline V gene (reference sequence). This CDR3 is 16 amino acids long. V was pared by 5 bases and J by 7 bases, with 10 bases of the junction left unmatched. CDR3 protein: CASSPPSGTSVGELFF. DNA for the CDR3: TGTGCCAGCAGCCCCCCTTCCGGGACTAGCGTCGGGGAGCTGTTTTTT.

The chain has TRBV27 and TRBJ2-6; TRBD2 might be the D (6 bases). Germline V gene data show CDR1 as MNHEY and CDR2 as SMNVEV (reference sequence). Trimming removed 6 bases from V and 0 bases from J, with 21 bases in between. This CDR3 is 19 amino acids long. The CDR3 protein is CASSALGGFEGSGANVLTF. CDR3 nucleotide sequence: TGTGCCAGCAGCGCCCTGGGAGGTTTTGAAGGCTCTGGGGCCAACGTCCTGACTTTC.

The chain uses TRBV11-2 and TRBJ2-3, with 7 nucleotides matching TRBD1. Germline V lookup: CDR1 SGHAT, CDR2 FQNNGV. This CDR3 has 14 residues. V lost 3 bases and J lost 3; bases outside the gene matches: 3. CDR3 nucleotides: TGTGCCAGCAGCTTCGAGGGACAGACAGATACGCAGTATTTT. It yields the protein CASSFEGQTDTQYF.